This T cell receptor (beta chain) was identified in a study of cytomegalovirus exposure and HLA in healthy donors. Researchers ran the PCR with 60 Vbeta and 13 Jbeta primers. Profiling relied on immunoSEQ multiplex PCR, and the TCRdb table lists in-frame clones only, not all of them. The sample holds tens of thousands of clones, roughly 80% seen once. The V gene lost 4 bases and the J gene lost 2 bases, with 18 bases spanning the gap. The CDR3 is 16 residues long. The V gene's germline CDR1 is SGHTS and CDR2 YDEGEE. This clone was recorded a few times. Its matching antigen is unknown. Whole-study results and caveats: CMV serostatus was the only recorded immune exposure for donors. Previous analysis showed most TCR beta V segments were productive about 87% or about 30% of the time.

The chain uses TRBV5-8 and TRBJ2-5; possible D gene TRBD2, 5 bases. This TCR came from a woman between 45 and 60 years old in good health and CMV-seropositive. Input material: PBMCs. This CDR3 is CASSLGVVSKQETQYF. CDR3 nucleotides: TGTGCCAGCAGCCTGGGAGTCGTTAGTAAGCAAGAGACCCAGTACTTC.